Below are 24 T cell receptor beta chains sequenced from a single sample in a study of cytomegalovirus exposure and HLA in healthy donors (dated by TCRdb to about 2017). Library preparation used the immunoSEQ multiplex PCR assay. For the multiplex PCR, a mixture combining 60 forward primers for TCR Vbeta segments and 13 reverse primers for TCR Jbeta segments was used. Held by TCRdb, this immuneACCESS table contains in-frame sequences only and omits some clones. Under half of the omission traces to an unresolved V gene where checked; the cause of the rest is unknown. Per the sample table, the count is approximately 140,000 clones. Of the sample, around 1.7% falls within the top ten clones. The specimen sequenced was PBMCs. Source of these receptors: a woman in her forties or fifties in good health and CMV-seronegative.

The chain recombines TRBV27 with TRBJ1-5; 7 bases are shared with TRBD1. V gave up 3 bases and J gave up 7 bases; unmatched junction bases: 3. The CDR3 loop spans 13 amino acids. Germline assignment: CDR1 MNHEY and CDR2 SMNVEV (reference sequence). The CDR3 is CASSFRGQQPQHF. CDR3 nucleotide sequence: TGTGCCAGCAGTTTTAGGGGGCAACAGCCCCAGCATTTT.

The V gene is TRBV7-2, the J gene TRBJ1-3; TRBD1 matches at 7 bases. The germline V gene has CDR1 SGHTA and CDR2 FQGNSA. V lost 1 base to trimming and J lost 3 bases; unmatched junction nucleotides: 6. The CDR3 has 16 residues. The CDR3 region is CASSLVGGAGGNTIYF. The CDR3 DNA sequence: TGTGCCAGCAGCTTAGTAGGGGGCGCAGGTGGAAACACCATATATTTT.

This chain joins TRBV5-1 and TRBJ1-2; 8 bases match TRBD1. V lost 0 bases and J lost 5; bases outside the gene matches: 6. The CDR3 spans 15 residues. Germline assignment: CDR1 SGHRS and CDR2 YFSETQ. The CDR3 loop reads CASSLAPRQGYGYTF. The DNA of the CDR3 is TGCGCCAGCAGCTTGGCCCCACGACAGGGGTATGGCTACACCTTC.

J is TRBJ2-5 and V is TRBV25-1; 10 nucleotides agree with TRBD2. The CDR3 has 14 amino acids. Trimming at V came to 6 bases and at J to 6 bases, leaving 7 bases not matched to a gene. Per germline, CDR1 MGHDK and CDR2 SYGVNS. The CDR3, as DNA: TGTGCCAGCAGAACTAGCGGGGCCTTGAAGACCCAGTACTTC. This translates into CASRTSGALKTQYF.

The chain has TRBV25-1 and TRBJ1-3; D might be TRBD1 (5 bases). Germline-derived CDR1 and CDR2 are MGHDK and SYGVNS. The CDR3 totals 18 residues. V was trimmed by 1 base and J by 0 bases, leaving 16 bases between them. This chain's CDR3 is CASSEWAPDSDSGNTIYF. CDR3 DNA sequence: TGTGCCAGCAGTGAATGGGCCCCTGACAGTGACTCTGGAAACACCATATATTTT.

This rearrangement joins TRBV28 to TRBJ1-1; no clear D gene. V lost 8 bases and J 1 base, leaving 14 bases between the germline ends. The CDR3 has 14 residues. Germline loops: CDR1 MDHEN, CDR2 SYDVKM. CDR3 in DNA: TGTGCCAGCCTCACCTCGGGAGAGAACACTGAAGCTTTCTTT. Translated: CASLTSGENTEAFF.

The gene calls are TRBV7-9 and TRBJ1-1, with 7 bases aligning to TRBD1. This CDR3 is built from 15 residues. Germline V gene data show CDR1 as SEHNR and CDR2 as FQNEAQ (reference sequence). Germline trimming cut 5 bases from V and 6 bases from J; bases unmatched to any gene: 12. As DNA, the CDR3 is TGTGCCAGCAGCCACGGGACAGCTCGGTACCCTGAAGCTTTCTTT. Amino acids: CASSHGTARYPEAFF.

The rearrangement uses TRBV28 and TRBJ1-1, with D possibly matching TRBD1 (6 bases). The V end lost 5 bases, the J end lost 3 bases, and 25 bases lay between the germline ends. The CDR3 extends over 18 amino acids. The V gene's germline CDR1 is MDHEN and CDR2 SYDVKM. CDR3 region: CASSPPWGHQGGYTEAFF. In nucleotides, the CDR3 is TGTGCCAGCAGTCCCCCCTGGGGACACCAAGGAGGATACACTGAAGCTTTCTTT.

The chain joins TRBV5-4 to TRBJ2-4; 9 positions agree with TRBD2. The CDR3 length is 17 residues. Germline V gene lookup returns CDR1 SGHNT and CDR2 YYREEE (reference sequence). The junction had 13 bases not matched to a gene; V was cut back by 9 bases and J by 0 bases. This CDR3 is CAIQGRGGRVAKNIQYF. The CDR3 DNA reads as TGTGCCATTCAGGGGCGGGGGGGCCGGGTAGCCAAAAACATTCAGTACTTC.

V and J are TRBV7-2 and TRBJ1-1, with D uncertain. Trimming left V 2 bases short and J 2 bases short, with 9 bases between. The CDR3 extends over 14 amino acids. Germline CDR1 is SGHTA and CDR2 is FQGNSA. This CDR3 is CASSLLSGNTEAFF. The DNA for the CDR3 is TGTGCCAGCAGCTTATTGTCCGGTAACACTGAAGCTTTCTTT.

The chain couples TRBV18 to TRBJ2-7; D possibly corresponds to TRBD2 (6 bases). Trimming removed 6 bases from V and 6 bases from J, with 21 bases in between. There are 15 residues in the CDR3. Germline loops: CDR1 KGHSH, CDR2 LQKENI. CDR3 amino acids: CASSGGTPIGGEQYF. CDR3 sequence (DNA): TGTGCCAGCTCGGGCGGGACTCCCATTGGCGGCGAGCAGTACTTC.

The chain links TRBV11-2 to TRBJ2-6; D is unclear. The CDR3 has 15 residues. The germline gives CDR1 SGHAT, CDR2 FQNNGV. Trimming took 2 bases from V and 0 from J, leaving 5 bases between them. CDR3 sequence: CASSLQVSGANVLTF. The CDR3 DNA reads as TGTGCCAGCAGCTTACAGGTCTCTGGGGCCAACGTCCTGACTTTC.

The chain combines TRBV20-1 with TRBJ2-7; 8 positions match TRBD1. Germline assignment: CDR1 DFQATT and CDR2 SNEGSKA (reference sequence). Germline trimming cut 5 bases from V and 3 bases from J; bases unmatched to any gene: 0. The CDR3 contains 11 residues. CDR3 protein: CSADRGYEQYF. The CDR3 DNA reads TGCAGTGCTGACAGGGGCTACGAGCAGTACTTC.

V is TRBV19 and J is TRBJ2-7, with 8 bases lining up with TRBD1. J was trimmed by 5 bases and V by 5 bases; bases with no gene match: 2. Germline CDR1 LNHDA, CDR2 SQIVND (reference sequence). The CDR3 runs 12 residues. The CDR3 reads CASSQGADEQYF. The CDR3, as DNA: TGTGCCAGTAGTCAGGGGGCGGACGAGCAGTACTTC.

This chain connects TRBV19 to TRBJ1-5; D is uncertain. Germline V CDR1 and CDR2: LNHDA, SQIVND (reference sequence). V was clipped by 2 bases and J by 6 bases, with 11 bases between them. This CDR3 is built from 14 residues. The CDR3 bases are TGTGCCAGTAGTATACCGGGGAATAGTCAGCCCCAGCATTTT. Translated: CASSIPGNSQPQHF.

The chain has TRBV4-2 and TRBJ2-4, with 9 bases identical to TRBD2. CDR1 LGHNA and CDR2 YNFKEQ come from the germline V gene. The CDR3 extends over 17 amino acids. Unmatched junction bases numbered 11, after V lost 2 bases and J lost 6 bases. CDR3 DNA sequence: TGTGCCAGCAGCCAACCCCGGGGCGGGGGGGCCGGAAACATTCAGTACTTC. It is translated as CASSQPRGGGAGNIQYF.

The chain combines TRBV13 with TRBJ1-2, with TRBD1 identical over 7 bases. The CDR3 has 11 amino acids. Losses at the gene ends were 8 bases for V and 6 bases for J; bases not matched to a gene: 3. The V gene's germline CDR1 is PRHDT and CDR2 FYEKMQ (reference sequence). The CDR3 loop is CASDRADGYTF. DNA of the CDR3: TGTGCCAGCGACAGGGCAGATGGCTACACCTTC.

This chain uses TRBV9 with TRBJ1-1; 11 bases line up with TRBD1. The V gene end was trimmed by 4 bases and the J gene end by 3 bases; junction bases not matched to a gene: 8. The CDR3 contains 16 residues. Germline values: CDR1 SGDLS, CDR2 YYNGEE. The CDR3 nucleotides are TGTGCCAGCAGCTTTCGGACAGGGGGCCCCTACACTGAAGCTTTCTTT. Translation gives CASSFRTGGPYTEAFF.

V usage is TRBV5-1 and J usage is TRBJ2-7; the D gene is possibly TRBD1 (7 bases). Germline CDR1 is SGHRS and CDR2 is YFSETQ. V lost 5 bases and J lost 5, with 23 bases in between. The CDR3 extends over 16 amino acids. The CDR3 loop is CASSLARQGGSDEQYF. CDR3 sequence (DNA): TGCGCCAGCAGTCTTGCGAGGCAGGGGGGAAGCGACGAGCAGTACTTC.

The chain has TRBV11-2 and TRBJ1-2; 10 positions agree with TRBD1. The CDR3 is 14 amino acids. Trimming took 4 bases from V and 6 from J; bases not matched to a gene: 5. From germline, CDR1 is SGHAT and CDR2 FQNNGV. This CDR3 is CASSYSGTGDGYTF. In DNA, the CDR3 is TGTGCCAGCAGCTACTCCGGGACAGGGGATGGCTACACCTTC.

The CDR3 loop is CASSGTSGRAAQYF. CDR3 DNA: TGTGCCAGCAGTGGGACTAGCGGGAGGGCGGCCCAGTACTTC. The chain uses TRBV28 and TRBJ2-5; 16 nucleotides agree with TRBD2. The junction had 3 bases not matched to a gene; V was cut back by 5 bases and J by 9 bases. This CDR3 is 14 amino acids long. CDR1 is MDHEN and CDR2 is SYDVKM in the germline V gene.

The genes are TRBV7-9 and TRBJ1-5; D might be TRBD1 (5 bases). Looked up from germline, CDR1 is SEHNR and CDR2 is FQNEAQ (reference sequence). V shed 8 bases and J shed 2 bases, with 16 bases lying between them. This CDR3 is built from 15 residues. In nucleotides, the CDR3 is TGTGCCAGCGGATCTGGGGGGTGGGGCAATCAGCCCCAGCATTTT. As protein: CASGSGGWGNQPQHF. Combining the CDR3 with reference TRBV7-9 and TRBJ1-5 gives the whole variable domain DTGVSQNPRHKITKRGQNVTFRCDPISEHNRLYWYRQTLGQGPEFLTYFQNEAQLEKSRLLSDRFSAERPKGSFSTLEIQRTEQGDSAMYLCASGSGGWGNQPQHFGDGTRLSIL.

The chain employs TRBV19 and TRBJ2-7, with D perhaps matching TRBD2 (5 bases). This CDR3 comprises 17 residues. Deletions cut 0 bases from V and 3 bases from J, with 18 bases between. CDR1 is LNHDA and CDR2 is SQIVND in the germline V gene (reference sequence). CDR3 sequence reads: CASSIDGRALLNYEQYF. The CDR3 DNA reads TGTGCCAGTAGTATAGATGGGAGAGCGCTCCTAAACTACGAGCAGTACTTC.

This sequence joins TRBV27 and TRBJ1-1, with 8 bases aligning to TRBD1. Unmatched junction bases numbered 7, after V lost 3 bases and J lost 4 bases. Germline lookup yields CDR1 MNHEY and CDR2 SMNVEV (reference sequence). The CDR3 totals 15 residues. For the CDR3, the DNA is TGTGCCAGCAGTTTTGGCTCCGGGACAGGCACTGAAGCTTTCTTT. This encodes CASSFGSGTGTEAFF.